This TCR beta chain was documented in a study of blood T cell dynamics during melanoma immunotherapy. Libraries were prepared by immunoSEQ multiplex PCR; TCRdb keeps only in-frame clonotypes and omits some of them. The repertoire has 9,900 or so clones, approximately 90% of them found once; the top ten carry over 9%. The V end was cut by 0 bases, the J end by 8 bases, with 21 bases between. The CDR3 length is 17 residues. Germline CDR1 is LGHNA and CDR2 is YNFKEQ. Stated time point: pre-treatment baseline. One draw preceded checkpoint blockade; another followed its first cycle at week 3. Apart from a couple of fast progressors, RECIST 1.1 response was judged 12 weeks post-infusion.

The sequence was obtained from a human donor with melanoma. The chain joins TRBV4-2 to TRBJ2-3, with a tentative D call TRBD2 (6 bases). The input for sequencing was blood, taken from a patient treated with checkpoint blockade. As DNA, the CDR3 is TGTGCCAGCAGCCAAGATGCCCGCCCGAGCGGGTTCAGTACGCAGTATTTT. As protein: CASSQDARPSGFSTQYF.